This entry lists 24 T cell receptor beta chains sequenced from one sample in a study of T cell repertoires in cytomegalovirus infection. TCRdb reprocessed the reads via MiXCR and lists one record per CDR3 protein. Of roughly 300,000 distinct CDR3 sequences listed, under 30% are singletons. Sample: PBMCs. All receptors come from a human donor in good health (CMV status not recorded). Some clones in this sample may be carry-over from other donors' samples.

This clonotype was recorded at least ten times. The gene calls are TRBV7-2 and TRBJ2-1, with 7 bases identical to TRBD1. Germline loops: CDR1 SGHTA, CDR2 FQGNSA. The CDR3 has 14 residues. The V segment lost 6 bases and the J segment 1 base; nucleotides outside the gene matches: 3. In DNA, the CDR3 is TGTGCCAGCAGTCGACAGGGATCCTACAATGAGCAGTTCTTC. It encodes CASSRQGSYNEQFF. The full variable domain, its missing parts supplied by reference TRBV7-2 and TRBJ2-1, is GAGVSQSPSNKVTEKGKDVELRCDPISGHTALYWYRQSLGQGLEFLIYFQGNSAPDKSGLPSDRFSAERTGGSVSTLTIQRTQQEDSAVYLCASSRQGSYNEQFFGPGTRLTVL.

This clonotype appeared many times. The chain has TRBV28 and TRBJ2-1, with D possibly matching TRBD2 (7 bases). Trimming pared 6 bases from V and 7 bases from J, leaving 16 bases between. This CDR3 comprises 14 residues. The V gene's germline CDR1 is MDHEN and CDR2 SYDVKM. CDR3: CASSGGPLRNEQFF. The CDR3 nucleotides are TGTGCCAGCAGCGGGGGGCCCCTAAGAAATGAGCAGTTCTTC.

The genes are TRBV29-1 and TRBJ1-1, with no clear D. Trimming removed 8 bases from V and 2 bases from J, with 12 bases in between. Germline loops: CDR1 SQVTM, CDR2 ANQGSEA. The CDR3 consists of 12 residues. CDR3 in amino acids: CSTRPVNTEAFF. The CDR3 DNA reads TGCAGCACCCGACCGGTAAACACTGAAGCTTTCTTT.

This clonotype was picked up many times. V and J are TRBV7-2 and TRBJ1-1; 9 bases match TRBD1. Trimming cost V 5 bases and J 2 bases; bases outside gene matches: 6. Germline V CDR1 and CDR2: SGHTA, FQGNSA. This CDR3 is 15 amino acids long. In nucleotides, the CDR3 is TGTGCCAGCAGCGTACAGGGGGCGGGAAACACTGAAGCTTTCTTT. Translation: CASSVQGAGNTEAFF.

The table lists this clonotype with many counts. The V gene is TRBV2, the J gene TRBJ2-7; TRBD1 matches at 9 bases. Looked up from germline, CDR1 is SNHLY and CDR2 is FYNNEI. V lost 4 bases to trimming and J lost 3 bases; unmatched junction nucleotides: 1. CDR3 length: 13 residues. The CDR3 reads CASSGTGVYEQYF. Written as DNA, the CDR3 is TGTGCCAGCAGTGGGACAGGGGTCTACGAGCAGTACTTC.

This sequence joins TRBV14 and TRBJ1-2; D is undetermined. The V end lost 4 bases, the J end lost 2 bases, and 17 bases lay between the germline ends. The V gene's germline CDR1 is SGHDN and CDR2 FVKESK. There are 16 residues in the CDR3. The CDR3 region has the DNA TGTGCCAGCAGCCGCATTCCTGGTTTGGGGAACTATGGCTACACCTTC. It codes for CASSRIPGLGNYGYTF.

The CDR3 DNA is TGTGCCAGCGGGGGGGGGTATAGCAATCAGCCCCAGCATTTT. Translated, it gives CASGGGYSNQPQHF. This chain links TRBV6-2 or TRBV6-3 with TRBJ1-5, with D maybe TRBD1 (5 bases). The CDR3 extends over 14 amino acids. V was pared by 8 bases and J by 0 bases, with 11 bases between. Germline CDR1 reads MNHEY; CDR2 reads SVGEGT.

This chain connects TRBV7-9 to TRBJ2-6; tentatively, D is TRBD1 (5 bases). The CDR3 is made up of 16 amino acids. V was shortened by 5 bases and J by 4 bases, with 15 bases between the two germline ends. Germline CDR1 reads SEHNR; CDR2 reads FQNEAQ (reference sequence). CDR3 sequence: CASSPGQGTGANVLTF. CDR3 sequence (DNA): TGTGCCAGCAGCCCCGGTCAGGGTACGGGGGCCAACGTCCTGACTTTC.

V gene TRBV30 combines with J gene TRBJ2-1, with 9 bases matching TRBD2. V dropped 3 bases and J dropped 1; count of bases not matched to a gene: 4. Germline CDR1 GTSNPN, CDR2 SVGIG (reference sequence). This CDR3 region has 15 residues. The CDR3 DNA sequence: TGTGCCTGGAGGGGGACTAGCTTTTCCTACAATGAGCAGTTCTTC. It codes for CAWRGTSFSYNEQFF.

This clonotype was observed many times. This chain uses TRBV7-6 with TRBJ1-1; perhaps TRBD1 as D (5 bases). This CDR3 comprises 17 residues. V dropped 5 bases and J dropped 1 base, with 20 bases sitting between them. Germline V gene sequence: CDR1 SGHVS, CDR2 FNYEAQ. In DNA form, the CDR3 reads TGTGCCAGCAGCCCTGGGACTTTAGGAGGGGAGAACACTGAAGCTTTCTTT. Its translation is CASSPGTLGGENTEAFF.

The V gene is TRBV4-1, the J gene TRBJ2-4, with D unresolved. Germline V gives CDR1 MGHRA, CDR2 YSYEKL. The ends were cut back, 0 bases at V and 6 bases at J, with 12 bases in the middle. This CDR3 contains 15 residues. CDR3 sequence reads: CASSQDGSVRNIQYF. The CDR3 DNA sequence: TGCGCCAGCAGCCAAGACGGGTCGGTGCGAAACATTCAGTACTTC.

In its sample, this clonotype was seen many times. In DNA, the CDR3 is TGTGCCAGCAGCTTAGGACAGGGCGGTCAGCCCCAGCATTTT. Protein: CASSLGQGGQPQHF. The chain is built from TRBV7-6 and TRBJ1-5; TRBD1 matches 7 bases. The CDR3 has 14 residues. V shed 1 base, J shed 6 bases, and the junction held 3 bases outside the gene matches. Germline lookup yields CDR1 SGHVS and CDR2 FNYEAQ. Full variable domain (remainder filled in from reference TRBV7-6 and TRBJ1-5): GAGVSQSPRYKVTKRGQDVALRCDPISGHVSLYWYRQALGQGPEFLTYFNYEAQQDKSGLPNDRFSAERPEGSISTLTIQRTEQRDSAMYRCASSLGQGGQPQHFGDGTRLSIL.

This clonotype occurred many times. The CDR3 nucleotides are TGTGCCAGCAGACCCCCGGGGGGCCCTCAAGATACGCAGTATTTT. Translation: CASRPPGGPQDTQYF. The chain couples TRBV7-2 to TRBJ2-3; weak D call: TRBD2 (7 bases). The CDR3 spans 15 residues. The germline CDR1 and CDR2 sequences are SGHTA and FQGNSA. Trimming pared 6 bases from V and 5 bases from J, leaving 18 bases between.

The rearrangement links TRBV6-1 to TRBJ2-1; 14 positions agree with TRBD2. J gave up 10 bases and V 5 bases, and 7 bases lay outside the gene matches. CDR1 and CDR2 (germline): MNHNS, SASEGT. This CDR3 contains 15 residues. The CDR3 sequence is CASSPLTSGRAEQFF. In DNA, the CDR3 is TGTGCCAGCAGTCCATTGACTAGCGGGAGGGCCGAGCAGTTCTTC.

There are a few counts of this clonotype. The chain is built from TRBV20-1 and TRBJ2-3, with 7 nucleotides matching TRBD1. The CDR3 covers 12 residues. Trimming removed 3 bases from V and 7 bases from J; junction bases left unmatched: 4. Germline assignment: CDR1 DFQATT and CDR2 SNEGSKA (reference sequence). CDR3 nucleotides: TGCAGTGCTAGGACAGGGACGAATACGCAGTATTTT. Translating gives CSARTGTNTQYF.

V usage is TRBV10-3 and J usage is TRBJ1-6; D unresolved. V gave up 0 bases and J gave up 10 bases, with 4 bases separating them. The CDR3 consists of 12 residues. The germline gives CDR1 ENHRY, CDR2 SYGVKD. DNA of the CDR3: TGTGCCATCAGTGAGTCGGGGTCACCCCTCCACTTT. This sequence encodes CAISESGSPLHF.

This clonotype showed up just a few times. V is TRBV6-4 and J is TRBJ2-6, with no clear D. Germline V gene lookup returns CDR1 MRHNA and CDR2 SNTAGT. CDR3 size: 14 residues. Trimming took 4 bases from V and 2 from J, leaving 6 bases between them. CDR3 residues: CASSVEPGANVLTF. The CDR3 DNA is TGTGCCAGCAGTGTGGAGCCTGGGGCCAACGTCCTGACTTTC.

Many counts were recorded for this clonotype. CDR3 nucleotide sequence: TGTGCCAGCAGCTCGCCTAGCGGGAGGGGGATCGAGACCCAGTACTTC. Its protein is CASSSPSGRGIETQYF. The J gene is TRBJ2-5, the V gene TRBV7-2; TRBD2 agrees at 12 bases. Trimming took 4 bases from V and 5 from J; bases not matched to a gene: 8. The V gene's germline CDR1 is SGHTA and CDR2 FQGNSA. There are 16 residues in the CDR3.

CDR3: CASRPDLGTGTEKLFF. The CDR3 DNA is TGTGCCAGCAGACCAGATTTGGGGACAGGGACTGAAAAACTGTTTTTT. The chain uses TRBV28 and TRBJ1-4; TRBD1 agrees at 9 bases. The junction had 12 bases not matched to a gene; V was cut back by 6 bases and J by 7 bases. Per germline, CDR1 MDHEN and CDR2 SYDVKM. The CDR3 extends over 16 amino acids.

The rearrangement links TRBV5-4 to TRBJ2-1; TRBD2 aligns across 10 bases. There are 16 residues in the CDR3. V gave up 0 bases and J gave up 6 bases; unmatched junction bases: 6. Germline assignment: CDR1 SGHNT and CDR2 YYREEE (reference sequence). The CDR3 is CASSLDGTSGANEQFF. CDR3 DNA: TGTGCCAGCAGCTTGGATGGTACTAGCGGGGCCAATGAGCAGTTCTTC.

This clonotype has more than one count but fewer than ten. DNA of the CDR3: TGTGCCAGCAGTTTGACAGGGCGCACAGATACGCAGTATTTT. Its protein product is CASSLTGRTDTQYF. The gene calls are TRBV6-5 and TRBJ2-3, with 7 bases matching TRBD1. The J segment lost 1 base and the V segment lost 4 bases, leaving 2 bases of the junction unmatched. In germline, CDR1 is MNHEY, CDR2 SVGAGI. CDR3 length equals 14 residues.

The genes are TRBV5-1 and TRBJ1-1; no reliable D call. The CDR3 loop spans 15 amino acids. In germline, CDR1 is SGHRS, CDR2 YFSETQ. V was cut by 0 bases and J by 4 bases, with 13 bases left in between. CDR3 in amino acids: CASSLEVGVVTEAFF. The DNA for the CDR3 is TGCGCCAGCAGCTTGGAGGTGGGAGTGGTCACTGAAGCTTTCTTT. The full variable domain, rest sourced from reference TRBV5-1 and TRBJ1-1, is KAGVTQTPRYLIKTRGQQVTLSCSPISGHRSVSWYQQTPGQGLQFLFEYFSETQRNKGNFPGRFSGRQFSNSRSEMNVSTLELGDSALYLCASSLEVGVVTEAFFGQGTRLTVV.

In its sample, this clonotype was seen a few times. The V call is TRBV18, the J call TRBJ2-7; D ambiguous. This CDR3 region has 13 residues. Deletions cut 3 bases from V and 3 bases from J, with 9 bases between. The germline V gene encodes CDR1 KGHSH and CDR2 LQKENI. The CDR3 reads CASSPAEDYEQYF. The CDR3 DNA sequence: TGTGCCAGCTCACCCGCCGAGGACTACGAGCAGTACTTC.

V usage is TRBV10-3 and J usage is TRBJ2-1, with 7 bases lining up with TRBD1. Germline loops: CDR1 ENHRY, CDR2 SYGVKD. V was clipped by 3 bases and J by 8 bases; unmatched bases: 13. This CDR3 has 16 residues. As DNA, the CDR3 is TGTGCCATCAGTGATTCGACGACAGGGCCAAGCGATGAGCAGTTCTTC. Protein product: CAISDSTTGPSDEQFF.